Shown below are 24 T cell receptor beta chains from a single sample sequenced in a study of CD8+CD57+ T cells in acquired aplastic anemia. The TCR beta profiling, which covered VDJ combination and CDR3 sequence, was carried out using genomic DNA as the template. TCRdb ran MiXCR on the reads and lists one entry per CDR3 protein. The data show about 170,000 distinct CDR3 sequences, 55% to 80% seen once. The sample taken for sequencing was sorted CD4+, CD8+, or CD8+CD57+ T cells (not recorded which) from PBMCs. These TCRs come from a human donor in good health.

V usage is TRBV19 and J usage is TRBJ1-6; the match to TRBD1 covers 7 bases. Germline CDR1 is LNHDA and CDR2 is SQIVND (reference sequence). The J segment lost 5 bases and the V segment lost 5 bases, leaving 6 bases of the junction unmatched. This CDR3 has 15 residues. CDR3 residues: CASSLTGTDNSPLHF. CDR3 DNA: TGTGCCAGTAGTCTAACCGGGACAGATAATTCACCCCTCCACTTT.

This clonotype occurred a few times. The genes are TRBV28 and TRBJ2-5; 14 nucleotides align to TRBD2. With V trimmed by 2 bases and J by 13 bases, 6 bases remained unmatched. CDR3 size: 14 residues. The germline V gene encodes CDR1 MDHEN and CDR2 SYDVKM. The CDR3 DNA reads as TGTGCCAGCAGTTTAGGGACTAGCGGGAGTCTAGCGTACTTC. Translating gives CASSLGTSGSLAYF. Drawing the rest from reference TRBV28 and TRBJ2-5, the complete variable domain is DVKVTQSSRYLVKRTGEKVFLECVQDMDHENMFWYRQDPGLGLRLIYFSYDVKMKEKGDIPEGYSVSREKKERFSLILESASTNQTSMYLCASSLGTSGSLAYFGPGTRLLVL.

The chain employs TRBV7-3 and TRBJ2-5, with D possibly matching TRBD1 (6 bases). Germline V lookup: CDR1 SGHTA, CDR2 FQGTGA. The CDR3 length is 13 residues. The V end lost 5 bases, the J end lost 5 bases, and 12 bases lay between the germline ends. The CDR3 sequence is CASSRTVFETQYF. DNA for the CDR3: TGTGCCAGCAGCCGGACAGTTTTTGAGACCCAGTACTTC. Drawing the rest from reference TRBV7-3 and TRBJ2-5, the complete variable domain is GAGVSQTPSNKVTEKGKYVELRCDPISGHTALYWYRQSLGQGPEFLIYFQGTGAADDSGLPNDRFFAVRPEGSVSTLKIQRTERGDSAVYLCASSRTVFETQYFGPGTRLLVL.

This chain joins TRBV5-1 and TRBJ2-2, with 7 positions matching TRBD1. The CDR3 contains 13 residues. Losses at the gene ends were 4 bases for V and 5 bases for J; bases not matched to a gene: 2. Germline V lookup: CDR1 SGHRS, CDR2 YFSETQ. CDR3 bases: TGCGCCAGCAGCCCACAGGGGACCGGGGAGCTGTTTTTT. Translated: CASSPQGTGELFF.

V and J are TRBV12-3 or TRBV12-4 and TRBJ2-3, with D hard to call. V was pared by 2 bases and J by 3 bases, with 6 bases between. This CDR3 region has 13 residues. CDR3 sequence: CASSLRGTDTQYF. The CDR3 DNA reads TGTGCCAGCAGTTTAAGAGGTACAGATACGCAGTATTTT.

This clonotype has only a few counts. The gene calls are TRBV19 and TRBJ1-6; D is undetermined. V was shortened by 10 bases and J by 5 bases, with 12 bases between the two germline ends. Germline V gene data show CDR1 as LNHDA and CDR2 as SQIVND (reference sequence). The CDR3 covers 13 residues. The CDR3 loop is CATQSLNNSPLHF. The CDR3 coding sequence is TGTGCCACCCAGTCCCTTAATAATTCACCCCTCCACTTT.

This chain joins TRBV10-3 and TRBJ2-3, with a weak D call TRBD1 (6 bases). V was clipped by 7 bases and J by 4 bases, with 18 bases between them. The CDR3 length is 15 residues. Germline-derived CDR1 and CDR2 are ENHRY and SYGVKD. The CDR3 spells CAITKGTSKADTQYF. The CDR3 DNA sequence: TGTGCCATCACAAAAGGGACATCAAAGGCAGATACGCAGTATTTT.

The gene calls are TRBV10-2 and TRBJ1-1; no clear D. V lost 6 bases, J lost 0 bases, and 11 bases lay in between. The CDR3 spans 14 residues. Germline V gene lookup returns CDR1 WSHSY and CDR2 SAAADI. This CDR3 is CASRDGELNTEAFF. CDR3 in DNA: TGCGCCAGCAGAGACGGGGAGTTGAACACTGAAGCTTTCTTT.

This clonotype came up a few times. The gene calls are TRBV2 and TRBJ1-5; a possible D gene is TRBD1 (6 bases). Trimming pared 8 bases from V and 4 bases from J, leaving 30 bases between. The CDR3 covers 19 residues. CDR1 and CDR2 from the germline V gene are SNHLY and FYNNEI. The CDR3 loop is CASHLQGDGEYILNQPQHF. CDR3 bases: TGTGCCAGCCACCTACAGGGAGATGGGGAGTATATATTGAATCAGCCCCAGCATTTT.

This clonotype was seen more than once but under ten times. The chain employs TRBV6-1 and TRBJ2-7, with D perhaps given as TRBD1 or TRBD2 (8 bases each). The germline V gene has CDR1 MNHNS and CDR2 SASEGT. V was trimmed by 7 bases and J by 3 bases, leaving 22 bases between them. This CDR3 has 16 residues. In nucleotides, the CDR3 is TGTGCCAGCACTAGCAGGGGGCGGGGGGCCTTCTACGAGCAGTACTTC. Encoded protein: CASTSRGRGAFYEQYF.

V and J are TRBV9 and TRBJ2-2; possible D gene TRBD1, 5 bases. The J call may not be correct, given that the DNA end is closer to TRBJ1-4. The germline gives CDR1 SGDLS, CDR2 YYNGEE. This CDR3 comprises 15 residues. In DNA form, the CDR3 reads TGTGCCAGCAGCGTCTCCGGAACCTGGGGGGAAAAACTGTTTTTT. Translating gives CASSVSGTWGEKLFF.

This clonotype was counted at least ten times. The gene calls are TRBV6-4 and TRBJ2-1, with TRBD2 matching 13 bases. This CDR3 region has 18 residues. Trimming cost V 5 bases and J 4 bases; bases outside gene matches: 11. From germline, CDR1 is MRHNA and CDR2 SNTAGT. The CDR3 spells CASSKLAGGRGDYNEQFF. Written as DNA, the CDR3 is TGTGCCAGCAGTAAACTAGCGGGAGGGCGGGGGGATTACAATGAGCAGTTCTTC.

This clonotype showed up many times. The CDR3 reads CASSLVLGQANTGELFF. DNA for the CDR3: TGTGCCAGCAGCTTAGTTCTGGGACAGGCGAACACCGGGGAGCTGTTTTTT. V and J are TRBV7-9 and TRBJ2-2, with 8 bases matching TRBD1. Germline assignment: CDR1 SEHNR and CDR2 FQNEAQ (reference sequence). J gave up 0 bases and V 1 base, and 4 bases lay outside the gene matches. This CDR3 is 17 amino acids long.

This chain joins TRBV5-1 and TRBJ2-1, with 10 bases that match TRBD2. The CDR3 runs to 15 residues. Per the germline V gene, CDR1 is SGHRS and CDR2 is YFSETQ. Trimming cost V 3 bases and J 4 bases; bases outside gene matches: 4. The CDR3 DNA follows: TGCGCCAGCAGCTATACTAGCGGGGTTTACAATGAGCAGTTCTTC. Translation gives CASSYTSGVYNEQFF.

This clonotype occurred a few times. Just one base apart from a much larger clone, this may be a read error. The chain couples TRBV5-1 to TRBJ2-7; TRBD2 aligns across 10 bases. V was pared by 4 bases and J by 3 bases, with 10 bases of the junction left unmatched. The germline V gene has CDR1 SGHRS and CDR2 YFSETQ. The CDR3 has 16 residues. CDR3 region: CASSHPFSGGIYEQYF. CDR3 in DNA: TGCGCCAGCAGCCACCCCTTTAGCGGGGGGATCTACGAGCAGTACTTC.

The gene calls are TRBV2 and TRBJ1-3; D remains unclear. The V gene's germline CDR1 is SNHLY and CDR2 FYNNEI. V was pared by 3 bases and J by 4 bases, with 10 bases between. The CDR3 is made up of 14 amino acids. In DNA, the CDR3 is TGTGCCAGCAGTGACGTGGGGTCCGGAAACACCATATATTTT. This gives the protein CASSDVGSGNTIYF.

V usage is TRBV6-6 and J usage is TRBJ1-5, with D perhaps matching TRBD1 (5 bases). The CDR3 is 15 amino acids. Per the germline V gene, CDR1 is MNHNY and CDR2 is SVGAGI (reference sequence). V was pared by 2 bases and J by 7 bases, with 15 bases between. CDR3 coding DNA: TGTGCCAGCAGTTACCCGGGCAGGGAGGACCAGCCCCAGCATTTT. It is translated as CASSYPGREDQPQHF.

V gene TRBV20-1 combines with J gene TRBJ2-3; weak D call: TRBD1 (6 bases). CDR3 length: 14 amino acids. Trimming stripped 5 bases from V and 0 bases from J, with 12 bases between. Germline assignment: CDR1 DFQATT and CDR2 SNEGSKA (reference sequence). Here the CDR3 DNA reads TGCAGTGCTCTTGACAGGTTAAGCACAGATACGCAGTATTTT. Protein product: CSALDRLSTDTQYF.

J is TRBJ2-2 and V is TRBV20-1, with D possibly TRBD1 on 6 matching bases. The CDR3 runs 15 residues. Germline V gene data show CDR1 as DFQATT and CDR2 as SNEGSKA (reference sequence). The V end lost 0 bases, the J end lost 2 bases, and 10 bases lay between the germline ends. CDR3 residues: CSARDGGANTGELFF. The DNA for the CDR3 is TGCAGTGCTAGAGATGGGGGCGCAAACACCGGGGAGCTGTTTTTT.

The chain carries TRBV15 and TRBJ2-3; maybe TRBD1 (6 bases). Germline V gene data show CDR1 as LNHNV and CDR2 as YYDKDF (reference sequence). V was shortened by 6 bases and J by 3 bases, with 16 bases between the two germline ends. The CDR3 has 15 residues. The CDR3 DNA reads TGTGCCACCAGACCCACAGGGATCTGGACAGATACGCAGTATTTT. It is translated as CATRPTGIWTDTQYF. The whole variable domain, remainder taken from reference TRBV15 and TRBJ2-3, is DAMVIQNPRYQVTQFGKPVTLSCSQTLNHNVMYWYQQKSSQAPKLLFHYYDKDFNNEADTPDNFQSRRPNTSFCFLDIRSPGLGDTAMYLCATRPTGIWTDTQYFGPGTRLTVL.

The V gene is TRBV7-9, the J gene TRBJ1-3; D unresolved. V was trimmed by 2 bases and J by 8 bases, leaving 10 bases between them. The length of the CDR3 is 13 residues. From germline, CDR1 is SEHNR and CDR2 FQNEAQ (reference sequence). CDR3 nucleotides: TGTGCCAGCAGCTTAACGCAGTTGGACACCATATATTTT. It translates to CASSLTQLDTIYF.

This CDR3 is CASSYRDRDEQYF. The CDR3 nucleotides are TGTGCCAGCAGTTACCGGGACAGGGACGAGCAGTACTTC. The chain employs TRBV6-6 and TRBJ2-7; 9 bases agree with TRBD1. This CDR3 comprises 13 residues. With V trimmed by 2 bases and J by 5 bases, 1 base remained unmatched. Germline assignment: CDR1 MNHNY and CDR2 SVGAGI (reference sequence).

The chain joins TRBV10-3 to TRBJ2-7; perhaps TRBD1 as D (6 bases). V gave up 5 bases and J gave up 2 bases, with 13 bases separating them. Per germline, CDR1 ENHRY and CDR2 SYGVKD. This CDR3 region has 14 residues. As DNA, the CDR3 is TGTGCCATCAGTAACACAGGGCCTCCCTACGAGCAGTACTTC. As protein: CAISNTGPPYEQYF.

This sequence joins TRBV29-1 and TRBJ2-5; TRBD1 matches at 8 bases. The CDR3 totals 14 residues. Germline CDR1 and CDR2: SQVTM and ANQGSEA. J gave up 5 bases and V 6 bases, and 11 bases lay outside the gene matches. This CDR3 is CSVFRDRGDETQYF. In DNA, the CDR3 is TGCAGCGTCTTCCGAGACAGGGGTGACGAGACCCAGTACTTC.